This is a list of T cell receptor beta chains from one sample in a study of CD4 T cells in relation to SARS-CoV-2 and coronaviruses. These receptors lack a known antigen. Generated by immunoSEQ multiplex PCR, the TCRdb table keeps only in-frame clones and is missing some. The data contain about 27,000 clones, over 65% of them singletons. Sequencing input: CD4+ T cells from PBMCs, cultured in vitro. The receptors come from a human donor in good health. CDR3s include the opening cysteine and the closing phenylalanine or tryptophan. The D gene is left open where the match is weak. Only part of the rows carry a size: once, few, many, or a class if the clone is expanded.

TRBJ2-1 | - | TRBV10-3 | TRBD2 | TGTGCCACCTCCTCAGGGACTAGCGGCAATGAGCAGTTCTTC | CATSSGTSGNEQFF
TRBJ2-7 | - | TRBV18 | TRBD2 | TGTGCCAGCTCGCTAACCGGGACTAGCGGATCCTACGAGCAGTACTTC | CASSLTGTSGSYEQYF
TRBJ2-3 | - | TRBV6-5 | - | TGTGCCAGCAGAGACTACAGGATTAGCACAGATACGCAGTATTTT | CASRDYRISTDTQYF
TRBJ1-3 | - | TRBV7-2 | - | TGTGCCAGCAGCTTAGAGGGTACGACCTCTGGAAACACCATATATTTT | CASSLEGTTSGNTIYF
TRBJ1-1 | large | TRBV5-1 | - | TGCGCCAGCAGCCCACTAGGGGCTGGGGGCACTGAAGCTTTCTTT | CASSPLGAGGTEAFF
TRBJ1-1 | - | TRBV10-1 | - | TGCGCCAGCAGTGAGTCCGGAGGGACTGAAGCTTTCTTT | CASSESGGTEAFF
TRBJ1-1 | - | TRBV6-7 | - | TGTGCCAGCAGTTACTCGGACCCCCACAAGAACACTGAAGCTTTCTTT | CASSYSDPHKNTEAFF
TRBJ1-5 | - | TRBV19 | TRBD1 | TGTGCCAGTAGTATATCCTCAGGGGGCGCGCAGCCCCAGCATTTT | CASSISSGGAQPQHF
TRBJ2-7 | - | TRBV13 | TRBD1 | TGTGCCAGCAGAGACAACAGGGGGGCGTACGAGCAGTACTTC | CASRDNRGAYEQYF
TRBJ2-3 | - | TRBV10-3 | TRBD1 | TGTGCCATCAGCGCCTCCGGGACAGGGGTAACAGATACGCAGTATTTT | CAISASGTGVTDTQYF
TRBJ1-5 | once | TRBV11-2 | TRBD1 | TGTGCCAGCAGCGTGGGACAGGGTGGAAATCAGCCCCAGCATTTT | CASSVGQGGNQPQHF
TRBJ2-3 | - | TRBV3-1/TRBV3-2 | TRBD2 | TGTGCCAGCAGCCAGAGCGGGAGGACCACAGATACGCAGTATTTT | CASSQSGRTTDTQYF
TRBJ1-4 | - | TRBV29-1 | TRBD1 | TGCAGCGTAGCTCGACAGGGGTCAAGCGAAAAACTGTTTTTT | CSVARQGSSEKLFF
TRBJ2-1 | - | TRBV5-1 | - | TGCGCCAGCAGTCCAGTGGGCTCCTACAATGAGCAGTTCTTC | CASSPVGSYNEQFF
TRBJ2-3 | - | TRBV5-4 | - | TGTGCCAGCAGCTCTCGCGTAGCAGTTGATACGCAGTATTTT | CASSSRVAVDTQYF
TRBJ1-2 | - | TRBV5-1 | TRBD1 | TGCGCCAGCAGCTTAGACAGGGGCTATGGCTACACCTTC | CASSLDRGYGYTF
TRBJ2-5 | - | TRBV13 | - | TGTGCCAGCAGCTTCCTCCGTGTTGGACAGACGTCCCAAGAGACCCAGTACTTC | CASSFLRVGQTSQETQYF
TRBJ2-2 | - | TRBV9 | - | TGTGCCAGCAGCCCCCGCGCAGGGGTCGGGGAGCTGTTTTTT | CASSPRAGVGELFF
TRBJ1-2 | - | TRBV28 | TRBD1 | TGTGCCAGCAGTTCGTGGACAGGGCGAGGCTACACCTTC | CASSSWTGRGYTF
TRBJ1-1 | - | TRBV7-2 | TRBD1 | TGTGCCAGCAGCTTCTCCCTACAGGGGGACACTGAAGCTTTCTTT | CASSFSLQGDTEAFF
TRBJ1-3 | - | TRBV7-2 | TRBD1 | TGTGCCAGCAGCCCAGGGGGCAACGGAAACACCATATATTTT | CASSPGGNGNTIYF
TRBJ1-5 | - | TRBV19 | - | TGTGCCAGTAGTATATGGGGGGATAATCAGCCCCAGCATTTT | CASSIWGDNQPQHF
TRBJ2-5 | - | TRBV7-2 | - | TGTGCCAGCAGCACAGGACAGCGACAAGAGACCCAGTACTTC | CASSTGQRQETQYF
TRBJ2-2 | - | TRBV4-2 | - | TGTGCCAGCAGCCAAGAGGAGGGACAGAGGAACACCGGGGAGCTGTTTTTT | CASSQEEGQRNTGELFF
TRBJ2-5 | - | TRBV7-2 | - | TGTGCCAGCAGCTTAGAGCCTAGCATGGAGACCCAGTACTTC | CASSLEPSMETQYF
TRBJ1-6 | few | TRBV2 | TRBD1 | TGTGCCAGCAGTGAATCGGGGGAGACAGGGAATTCACCCCTCCACTTT | CASSESGETGNSPLHF
TRBJ2-3 | - | TRBV6-5 | - | TGTGCCAGCAGTTACTCGATGGCGGGGACAGATACGCAGTATTTT | CASSYSMAGTDTQYF
TRBJ2-1 | - | TRBV7-3 | TRBD1 | TGTGCCAGCAGCCCCCGACAGGGATTAAGCTCCTACAATGAGCAGTTCTTC | CASSPRQGLSSYNEQFF
TRBJ2-3 | few | TRBV5-4 | - | TGTGCCAGCAGCTTGAGGTCAGATACGCAGTATTTT | CASSLRSDTQYF